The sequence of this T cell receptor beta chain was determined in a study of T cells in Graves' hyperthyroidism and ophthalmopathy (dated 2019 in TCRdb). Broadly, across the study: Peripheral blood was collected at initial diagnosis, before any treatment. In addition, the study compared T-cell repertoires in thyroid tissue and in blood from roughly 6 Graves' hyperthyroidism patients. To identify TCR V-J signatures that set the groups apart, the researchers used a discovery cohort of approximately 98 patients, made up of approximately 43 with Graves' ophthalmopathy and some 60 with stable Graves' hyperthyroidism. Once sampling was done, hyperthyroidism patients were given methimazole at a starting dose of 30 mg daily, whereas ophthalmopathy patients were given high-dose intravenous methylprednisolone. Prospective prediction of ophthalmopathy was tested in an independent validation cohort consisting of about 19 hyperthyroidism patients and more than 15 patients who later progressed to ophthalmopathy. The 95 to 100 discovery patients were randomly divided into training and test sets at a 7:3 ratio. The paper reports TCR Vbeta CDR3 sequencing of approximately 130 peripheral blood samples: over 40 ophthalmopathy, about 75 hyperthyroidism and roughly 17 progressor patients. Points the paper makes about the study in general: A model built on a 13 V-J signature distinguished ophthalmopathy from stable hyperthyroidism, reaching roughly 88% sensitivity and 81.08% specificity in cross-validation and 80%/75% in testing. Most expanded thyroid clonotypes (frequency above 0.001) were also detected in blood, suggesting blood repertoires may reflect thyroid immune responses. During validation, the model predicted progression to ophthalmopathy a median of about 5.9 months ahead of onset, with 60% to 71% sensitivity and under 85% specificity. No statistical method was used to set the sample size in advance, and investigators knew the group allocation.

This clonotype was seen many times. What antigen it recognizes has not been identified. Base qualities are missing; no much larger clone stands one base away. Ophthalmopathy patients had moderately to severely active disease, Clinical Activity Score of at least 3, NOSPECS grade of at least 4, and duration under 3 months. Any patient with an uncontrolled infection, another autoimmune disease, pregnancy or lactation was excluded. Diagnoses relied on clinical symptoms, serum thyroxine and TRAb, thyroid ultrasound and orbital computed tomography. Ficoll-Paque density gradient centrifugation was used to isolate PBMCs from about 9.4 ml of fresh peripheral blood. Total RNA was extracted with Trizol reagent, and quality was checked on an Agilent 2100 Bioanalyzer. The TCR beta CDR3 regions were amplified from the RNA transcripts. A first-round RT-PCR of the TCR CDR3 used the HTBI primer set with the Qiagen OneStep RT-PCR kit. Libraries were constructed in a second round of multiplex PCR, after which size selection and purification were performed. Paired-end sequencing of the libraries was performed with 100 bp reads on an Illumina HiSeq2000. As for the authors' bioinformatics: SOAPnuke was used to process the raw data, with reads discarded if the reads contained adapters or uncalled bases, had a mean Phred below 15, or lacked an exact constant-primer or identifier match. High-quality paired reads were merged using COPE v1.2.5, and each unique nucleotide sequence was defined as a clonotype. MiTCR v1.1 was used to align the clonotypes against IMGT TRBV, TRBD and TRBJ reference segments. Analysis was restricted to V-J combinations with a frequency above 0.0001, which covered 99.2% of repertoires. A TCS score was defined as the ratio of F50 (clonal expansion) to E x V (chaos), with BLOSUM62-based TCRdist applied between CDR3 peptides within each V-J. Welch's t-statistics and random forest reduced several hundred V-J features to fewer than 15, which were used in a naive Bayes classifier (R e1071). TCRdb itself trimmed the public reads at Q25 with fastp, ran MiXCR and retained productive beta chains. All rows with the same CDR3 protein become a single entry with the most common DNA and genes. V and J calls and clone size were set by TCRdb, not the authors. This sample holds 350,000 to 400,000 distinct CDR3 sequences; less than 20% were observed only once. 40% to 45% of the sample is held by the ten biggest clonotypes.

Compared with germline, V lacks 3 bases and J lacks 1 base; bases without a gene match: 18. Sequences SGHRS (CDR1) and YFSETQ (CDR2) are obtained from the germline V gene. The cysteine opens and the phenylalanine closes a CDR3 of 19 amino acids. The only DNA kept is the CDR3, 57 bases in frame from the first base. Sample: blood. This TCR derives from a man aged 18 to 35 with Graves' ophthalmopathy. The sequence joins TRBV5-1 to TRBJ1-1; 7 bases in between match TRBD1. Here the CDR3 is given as CASSYWDSWMDGKNTEAFF. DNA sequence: TGCGCCAGCAGCTACTGGGACAGCTGGATGGATGGGAAGAACACTGAAGCTTTCTTT.